This T cell receptor (beta chain) was retrieved from a study of regulatory T cells in long-lasting Graves disease (TCRdb year 2021). Looking at the study overall: Newly diagnosed Graves' disease patients had taken antithyroid drugs for less than 3 months. Peripheral blood TCR sequencing and RNA sequencing compared persistent Graves' disease patients with newly diagnosed Graves' disease patients. A total of around 35 samples underwent TCR sequencing: around 13 from persistent and roughly 20 from newly diagnosed Graves' disease patients. The study was conducted in China and was registered as a clinical trial. Study-wide conclusions, independent of this receptor: Compared with newly diagnosed patients, persistent Graves' disease patients had lower TCR Shannon entropy and fewer highly expanded clones, which suggests clonal expansion. Patients with persistent disease shared more public clonotypes (over 2,500) than newly diagnosed patients did (966). Because the primary lesion, thyroid tissue, could not be accessed, the study looked at peripheral blood alone. Sequencing and analysis were restricted to the TCR beta chain. The small sample size was acknowledged by the authors as a limitation that may reduce accuracy.

A word on this clonotype: Its antigen is unknown. No base-level quality is on record; no much larger clone is a single base apart.

Per the publication, the time point label means: newly diagnosed GD, antithyroid drugs for less than 3 months. For both TCR sequencing and RNA sequencing, RNA was extracted from PBMCs in TRIzol. Graves' disease was diagnosed according to American Thyroid Association guidelines. Recruitment of patients was carried out at an endocrinology department in Xi'an, China. Each patient gave approximately 10 milliliters of peripheral blood, collected in an EDTA anticoagulant tube. Ficoll Paque Plus density gradient separation was used to isolate PBMCs, and no further T cell sorting was done. An Agilent 2100 Bioanalyzer and agarose gel were used to assess RNA quality, and a NanoDrop 2000 was used to measure RNA concentration. The library was made by multiplex PCR. TCRdb records Illumina HiSeq 4000 as the sequencer. TCR beta libraries were built with iRepertoire HTBI primers and Arm-PCR amplification of CDR3 regions. Gel purification was performed on PCR products prior to sequencing. The authors processed their data as follows. Across samples, approximately 68 TRBV and 13 to 15 TRBJ segments were identified and used for gene usage analysis of CDR3 amino acid clonotypes. Filtered high-quality paired reads were merged into contigs using COPE and FqMerger. BLAST was used to align contigs to IMGT TRBV, TRBD and TRBJ reference genes, with CDR3 defined following IMGT. Highly expanded clones were defined as clonotypes with a frequency above 0.1%. Shannon entropy served as the measure of repertoire diversity, while the Gini coefficient captured V-J evenness. A clonotype was considered public if more than one individual shared it. TCRdb redid the processing of the public reads, applying fastp at Q25 and MiXCR, and retained in-frame beta chains. Identical CDR3 protein sequences are pooled into one entry, listed with their most common genes and DNA. V and J calls and clone size were set by TCRdb, not the authors. This sample has about 530,000 distinct CDR3 sequences in its table, and about 16% of those were observed once. The ten biggest clones cover just under 25% of the sample.

These data were also filed under a second study, of T cells in Graves' hyperthyroidism and ophthalmopathy. The second study reports: Stable Graves' hyperthyroidism was defined as the absence of progression to ophthalmopathy over 18 months of follow-up. Hyperthyroidism patients were newly diagnosed, had a disease duration of under 2 months, and were aged 18 to 65 years. Patients with uncontrolled infections, other autoimmune diseases, pregnancy or lactation were excluded. Diagnoses relied on clinical symptoms, serum thyroxine and TRAb, thyroid ultrasound and orbital computed tomography. For the first round of RT-PCR on the TCR CDR3, the HTBI primer set was used together with the Qiagen OneStep RT-PCR kit. Blood samples also contained most of the expanded thyroid clonotypes (frequency above 0.001), which suggests that blood repertoires may reflect thyroid immune responses. Ophthalmopathy was separated from stable hyperthyroidism by a 13 V-J signature model, with just over 85% sensitivity and approximately 84% specificity obtained in cross-validation and 80%/75% obtained in testing. In validation, the model predicted progression to ophthalmopathy with 55% to 71% sensitivity and approximately 74% specificity, a median of around 6.6 months before onset. To identify distinguishing TCR V-J signatures, a discovery cohort of some 100 patients was used, comprising 40 to 45 with Graves' ophthalmopathy and roughly 60 with stable Graves' hyperthyroidism. An independent validation cohort of around 20 hyperthyroidism patients and some 15 patients who later progressed to ophthalmopathy tested prospective prediction of ophthalmopathy. The 90 to 100 discovery patients were randomly split 7:3 into training and test sets. In addition, the study compared T-cell repertoires in thyroid tissue and in blood from several Graves' hyperthyroidism patients. After blood sampling, hyperthyroidism patients were treated with methimazole at a starting dose of 30 mg daily, and ophthalmopathy patients were treated with high-dose intravenous methylprednisolone. The libraries were constructed in a second round of multiplex PCR and then size-selected and purified. Paired-end sequencing of the libraries was performed with 100 bp reads on an Illumina HiSeq2000. Raw data were processed with SOAPnuke, discarding reads with adapters, uncalled bases, mean Phred below 15, or no exact constant-primer or identifier match. COPE v1.2.5 was used to merge the high-quality paired reads, and each unique nucleotide sequence was defined as a clonotype. MiTCR v1.1 was used to align clonotypes to the IMGT TRBV, TRBD and TRBJ reference segments. Only V-J combinations with frequency above 0.0001, covering about 99% of repertoires, were analysed. The TCS score was defined as F50 (clonal expansion) divided by E x V (chaos), with BLOSUM62-based TCRdist calculated between CDR3 peptides within each V-J. Welch's t-statistics and random forest reduced 500 to 550 V-J features to fewer than 15, which were used in a naive Bayes classifier (R e1071). Sample size was not statistically predetermined, and investigators were not blinded to group allocation. TCR Vbeta CDR3 sequencing of 140 or so peripheral blood samples (approximately 44 ophthalmopathy, 75 to 85 hyperthyroidism and some 17 progressor patients) is reported in the paper.

This specimen was peripheral blood mononuclear cells (PBMCs), taken at new diagnosis, from a patient treated with antithyroid drugs. This clonotype originated in a woman aged 40 to 65 with Graves disease. Donor details come from another sample of the same person, matched by shared clones.

The nucleotide sequence is given as TGTGCCACCGGACAGAGCACAGATACGCAGTATTTT. This translates into CATGQSTDTQYF. Here the chain combines TRBV25-1 and TRBJ2-3; D gene: possibly TRBD1, on 6 matching bases. Reading from cysteine to phenylalanine, the CDR3 counts 12 amino acids. The kept DNA is CDR3 alone, 36 bases in frame from the first base. V and J lose 10 bases and 0 bases, and a span of 8 bases separates them. The CDR1 and CDR2 encoded by the germline V gene are MGHDK and SYGVNS.